These 15 T cell receptor beta chains were sequenced from one sample in a study of T cells in Graves' hyperthyroidism and ophthalmopathy. TCR beta CDR3 region amplification was performed from RNA transcripts. When the TCR CDR3 underwent first-round RT-PCR, the HTBI primer set was used. MiXCR was run by TCRdb on the multiplex PCR reads, yielding one entry per CDR3 protein. The sample has 500,000 to 650,000 distinct CDR3 sequences; around 43% are singletons. The sequencing input was peripheral blood or thyroid tissue (not recorded which). Every receptor here comes from an adult woman with Graves' disease, either hyperthyroidism or ophthalmopathy (not recorded which).

The chain carries TRBV20-1 and TRBJ1-2; tentatively, D is TRBD1 (5 bases). V was pared by 2 bases and J by 6 bases, with 13 bases between. Germline assignment: CDR1 DFQATT and CDR2 SNEGSKA (reference sequence). The CDR3 loop spans 13 amino acids. For the CDR3, the DNA is TGCAGTGCTAGACCCCCCCGGGACGATGGCTACACCTTC. Translation gives CSARPPRDDGYTF.

This clonotype has ten or more counts. The gene calls are TRBV20-1 and TRBJ1-2; TRBD1 aligns across 7 bases. The germline gives CDR1 DFQATT, CDR2 SNEGSKA (reference sequence). Trimming cost V 6 bases and J 5 bases; bases outside gene matches: 9. The CDR3 totals 13 residues. The CDR3 DNA reads TGCAGTGCAACTCCCGGGACAGATTATGGCTACACCTTC. Protein: CSATPGTDYGYTF.

Only one count was recorded for this clonotype. The chain joins TRBV24-1 to TRBJ2-7; TRBD1 aligns across 9 bases. Germline CDR1 and CDR2: KGHDR and SFDVKD. This CDR3 comprises 15 residues. The V segment lost 7 bases and the J segment 3 bases; nucleotides outside the gene matches: 9. CDR3: CATSQWGQGLYEQYF. CDR3 nucleotides: TGTGCCACCAGCCAGTGGGGACAGGGTCTCTACGAGCAGTACTTC.

This clonotype was seen at least ten times. This rearrangement joins TRBV5-1 to TRBJ2-5; D is unclear. The germline V and J ends were trimmed by 4 bases and 2 bases, with 9 bases remaining between them. The germline V gene encodes CDR1 SGHRS and CDR2 YFSETQ. The CDR3 is 13 amino acids. In DNA, the CDR3 is TGCGCCAGCAGCCTTCGGCCTCAAGAGACCCAGTACTTC. Translating it yields CASSLRPQETQYF.

V usage is TRBV5-1 and J usage is TRBJ2-7; 7 bases are a match to TRBD2. Per germline, CDR1 SGHRS and CDR2 YFSETQ. This CDR3 contains 13 residues. J was trimmed by 6 bases and V by 2 bases; bases with no gene match: 5. The CDR3 region is CASSFGSGGEQYF. The CDR3 DNA is TGCGCCAGCAGCTTTGGATCGGGGGGCGAGCAGTACTTC.

With respect to this clonotype: A read error may explain this, as a much larger clone is one base away. The chain has TRBV9 and TRBJ2-2; tentatively, D is TRBD1 (6 bases). The V end was cut by 0 bases, the J end by 3 bases, with 9 bases between. From germline, CDR1 is SGDLS and CDR2 YYNGEE. CDR3 length: 15 amino acids. This CDR3 is CASSVGPGDTGELFF. The CDR3 DNA reads TGTGCCAGCAGCGTAGGGCCAGGGGACACCGGGGAGCTGTTTTTT.

The chain employs TRBV5-1 and TRBJ1-1, with D perhaps TRBD1 (6 bases). Trimming left V 7 bases short and J 0 bases short, with 16 bases between. Germline V gives CDR1 SGHRS, CDR2 YFSETQ. This CDR3 has 15 residues. The CDR3 protein is CASGSGVGVNTEAFF. In nucleotides, the CDR3 is TGCGCCAGCGGTTCAGGGGTCGGCGTGAACACTGAAGCTTTCTTT.

The chain has TRBV7-3 and TRBJ1-5; 9 bases align to TRBD1. The germline V gene has CDR1 SGHTA and CDR2 FQGTGA. The CDR3 covers 13 residues. Trimming took 9 bases from V and 11 from J; bases not matched to a gene: 11. Written as DNA, the CDR3 is TGTGCCAGTGGGACAGGGAGCGCGGAGACCCAGCATTTT. Its protein is CASGTGSAETQHF.

For this clonotype: This may come from a read error, since a much larger clone is one base off. No conserved phenylalanine or tryptophan is present at the end of the CDR3, so a read error is the likely explanation. J is TRBJ2-5 and V is TRBV7-2, with 9 bases identical to TRBD1. The ends lost 1 base at V and 2 bases at J; junction bases unmatched: 2. The germline CDR1 and CDR2 sequences are SGHTA and FQGNSA. This CDR3 has 15 residues. The CDR3 DNA is TGTGCCAGCAGCTTAGGGGACAGGGTTCAAGAGACCCAGTACGTC. Its protein is CASSLGDRVQETQYV.

The rearrangement joins TRBV20-1 to TRBJ1-5, with unresolved D. CDR1 is DFQATT, CDR2 SNEGSKA, per germline (reference sequence). The CDR3 has 13 residues. Trimming took 0 bases from V and 8 from J, leaving 11 bases between them. The CDR3 spells CSARDLAGEPQHF. Here the CDR3 DNA reads TGCAGTGCTAGAGATCTCGCGGGAGAGCCCCAGCATTTT.

The chain is built from TRBV7-9 and TRBJ2-7; 8 bases align to TRBD1. The CDR3 totals 15 residues. From germline, CDR1 is SEHNR and CDR2 FQNEAQ (reference sequence). J lost 2 bases, V lost 6 bases, and 9 bases had no gene match. CDR3 DNA sequence: TGTGCCAGCAGTGTCGGACAGGGAGGAACCTACGAGCAGTACTTC. Its protein is CASSVGQGGTYEQYF. The full variable domain, completed using reference TRBV7-9 and TRBJ2-7, is DTGVSQNPRHKITKRGQNVTFRCDPISEHNRLYWYRQTLGQGPEFLTYFQNEAQLEKSRLLSDRFSAERPKGSFSTLEIQRTEQGDSAMYLCASSVGQGGTYEQYFGPGTRLTVT.

V is TRBV20-1 and J is TRBJ2-7, with 9 bases lining up with TRBD1. This CDR3 contains 16 residues. Germline CDR1 DFQATT, CDR2 SNEGSKA (reference sequence). The ends lost 1 base at V and 2 bases at J; junction bases unmatched: 9. The CDR3 DNA reads as TGCAGTGCTAGAGCGGACAGGGGACGACCTGCCTACGAGCAGTACTTC. Protein sequence: CSARADRGRPAYEQYF.

This clonotype was picked up many times. The gene calls are TRBV20-1 and TRBJ1-5; TRBD1 matches at 9 bases. Germline CDR1 DFQATT, CDR2 SNEGSKA (reference sequence). Trimming at V came to 3 bases and at J to 3 bases, leaving 6 bases not matched to a gene. The CDR3 runs to 15 residues. CDR3 nucleotide sequence: TGCAGTGCTAGGCCGGGACAGGGAACCAATCAGCCCCAGCATTTT. Residues: CSARPGQGTNQPQHF.

This clonotype has a count of ten or more. V and J are TRBV2 and TRBJ2-7; D may match TRBD1 or TRBD2 (5 bases each). Germline CDR1 reads SNHLY; CDR2 reads FYNNEI. This CDR3 is built from 13 residues. Between the trimmed V and J ends, which lost 8 bases and 5 bases, there was a span of 16 bases. The DNA for the CDR3 is TGTGCCAGCGGGGATGGGGGTTGGGACGAGCAGTACTTC. This gives the protein CASGDGGWDEQYF.

This clonotype has just a few counts. V and J are TRBV6-2 or TRBV6-3 and TRBJ1-2; 8 bases fit TRBD1. The V gene's germline CDR1 is MNHEY and CDR2 SVGEGT. The V and J ends lost 4 bases and 8 bases, in that order; junction bases with no gene match: 12. The CDR3 has 15 residues. CDR3 residues: CASSSTQGALSGYTF. The CDR3 coding sequence is TGTGCCAGCAGTTCGACGCAGGGGGCTTTGAGCGGCTACACCTTC.